Following are 9 T cell receptor beta chains from one sample sequenced in a study of cytomegalovirus exposure and HLA in healthy donors. Use of 60 Vbeta and 13 Jbeta primers characterized the PCR. Sequencing was performed with immunoSEQ multiplex PCR; in TCRdb, only in-frame clones are kept and a portion is missing. There are 250,000 to 300,000 clones in the sample; around four fifths occur only once, and approximately 2% lies in the top ten. Sequencing was carried out using PBMCs. The receptors originated from a woman between 40 and 50 years old in good health and CMV-seropositive.

The V and J genes are TRBV18 and TRBJ2-7, with D possibly being TRBD1 (6 bases). There are 15 residues in the CDR3. Germline V gene sequence: CDR1 KGHSH, CDR2 LQKENI. Trimming took off 4 bases at V and 0 bases at J, with 13 bases between the two ends. CDR3 amino acids: CASSLDRRISYEQYF. CDR3 DNA: TGTGCCAGCTCACTAGACAGGAGGATCTCCTACGAGCAGTACTTC. Full variable domain (remainder filled in from reference TRBV18 and TRBJ2-7): NAGVMQNPRHLVRRRGQEARLRCSPMKGHSHVYWYRQLPEEGLKFMVYLQKENIIDESGMPKERFSAEFPKEGPSILRIQQVVRGDSAAYFCASSLDRRISYEQYFGPGTRLTVT.

This clone has just a few counts. V gene TRBV27 combines with J gene TRBJ2-1; D might be TRBD2 (6 bases). Germline V gene lookup returns CDR1 MNHEY and CDR2 SMNVEV (reference sequence). The CDR3 is made up of 15 amino acids. The V and J ends lost 5 bases and 0 bases respectively, with 11 bases between them. The CDR3 DNA sequence: TGTGCCAGCAGTGTAGCGGAGAGCTCCTACAATGAGCAGTTCTTC. The encoded protein is CASSVAESSYNEQFF.

V and J are TRBV19 and TRBJ2-6, with TRBD1 identical over 10 bases. The CDR3 length is 16 residues. With V trimmed by 9 bases and J by 0 bases, 5 bases remained unmatched. Germline CDR1 is LNHDA and CDR2 is SQIVND (reference sequence). This chain's CDR3 is CASGTGDSSGANVLTF. The CDR3 DNA follows: TGTGCCAGCGGGACAGGGGATTCCTCTGGGGCCAACGTCCTGACTTTC.

The chain links TRBV10-3 to TRBJ1-2; 8 positions agree with TRBD1. Germline CDR1 ENHRY, CDR2 SYGVKD. With 4 bases clipped from V and 8 bases from J, the junction kept 18 bases outside the gene matches. This CDR3 has 17 residues. The CDR3, as DNA: TGTGCCATCAGTGGCAATAGGCAGGGGGCTTCGGTGAGCGGCTACACCTTC. Translated, it gives CAISGNRQGASVSGYTF.

The gene calls are TRBV19 and TRBJ1-2, with D perhaps TRBD1 (5 bases). CDR3 length equals 19 residues. CDR1 and CDR2 (germline): LNHDA, SQIVND (reference sequence). The V end lost 6 bases, the J end lost 2 bases, and 28 bases lay between the germline ends. The CDR3 here is CASSPTPWTRERGNYGYTF. The CDR3 DNA sequence: TGTGCCAGTAGCCCAACCCCGTGGACAAGGGAAAGGGGCAACTATGGCTACACCTTC.

The chain recombines TRBV11-3 with TRBJ1-1; 7 bases align to TRBD1. V was pared by 5 bases and J by 1 base, with 7 bases of the junction left unmatched. CDR1 and CDR2 from the germline V gene are SGHNT and YENEEA. The CDR3 has 15 residues. In nucleotides, the CDR3 is TGTGCCAGCAGCACCAACAGGGGACAGAACACTGAAGCTTTCTTT. Translating it yields CASSTNRGQNTEAFF. The variable domain in full, with the rest retrieved from reference TRBV11-3 and TRBJ1-1, is EAGVVQSPRYKIIEKKQPVAFWCNPISGHNTLYWYLQNLGQGPELLIRYENEEAVDDSQLPKDRFSAERLKGVDSTLKIQPAELGDSAVYLCASSTNRGQNTEAFFGQGTRLTVV.

The chain is built from TRBV6-6 and TRBJ2-7; no definite D call. The CDR3 spans 13 residues. Trimming left V 6 bases short and J 1 base short, with 10 bases between. Per germline, CDR1 MNHNY and CDR2 SVGAGI (reference sequence). CDR3 sequence: CASRRHDSYEQYF. The CDR3 bases are TGTGCCAGCAGAAGACACGATTCCTACGAGCAGTACTTC.

This chain joins TRBV18 and TRBJ1-1, with D uncertain. Germline V lookup: CDR1 KGHSH, CDR2 LQKENI. The CDR3 totals 13 residues. Trimming stripped 3 bases from V and 4 bases from J, with 9 bases between. CDR3 nucleotide sequence: TGTGCCAGCTCACCGGGGAGTCGCACTGAAGCTTTCTTT. Translation gives CASSPGSRTEAFF.

This chain connects TRBV6-4 to TRBJ1-6; TRBD1 agrees at 10 bases. The germline V gene encodes CDR1 MRHNA and CDR2 SNTAGT. V trimming: 6 bases; J trimming: 8 bases; junction bases outside the gene matches: 1. This CDR3 has 13 residues. The DNA of the CDR3 is TGTGCCAGCAGAGGACAGGGGGATTCACCCCTCCACTTT. This sequence encodes CASRGQGDSPLHF.